This T cell receptor beta chain was sequenced in a study of blood T cell repertoires in COVID-19. Overall study context: The United States, Italy and Spain provided the acute and convalescent COVID-19 samples.

V was clipped by 1 base and J by 6 bases, with 8 bases between them. The CDR3 runs to 13 residues. Germline lookup yields CDR1 LGHNA and CDR2 YSLEER. The study recruited people aged roughly 18 to 89 years across approximately 23 US areas. Participants had their cohort set by participant-reported clinical history. The table came from immunoSEQ multiplex PCR; TCRdb's copy has only in-frame clones and leaves some out. Of about 220,000 clones listed, 70% to 90% are singletons. The table lists this clone with a few counts. The specimen sequenced was PBMCs or T cells enriched from blood (not recorded which). The sequence was obtained from a woman in her forties or fifties with acute COVID-19. The chain joins TRBV4-3 to TRBJ2-3; TRBD1 is a possible D gene (5 bases). The CDR3 here is CASSQVSGDTQYF. The CDR3 nucleotides are TGCGCCAGCAGCCAAGTTTCAGGGGATACGCAGTATTTT.